This T cell receptor (beta chain) was profiled in a study of human T cells and chemical hapten exposure (TCRdb year 2021). Study-level background: For sensitization, 2% DPC in acetone was applied to an approximately 2 cm by approximately 2 cm area of upper inner arm skin. Peripheral blood TCR repertoire changes were tracked in vivo in alopecia patients during primary and secondary sensitization to the hapten diphenylcyclopropenone (DPC). Libraries were pooled for sequencing, and per-sample TCR yields varied mainly because of small differences in library volumes within the pool. Throughout the study period of 20 to 25 weeks, patients also received therapeutic DPC doses to the scalp every week. For TCR sequencing, blood came from about 28 alopecia patients at anywhere from one to four time points (pre-sensitization, 2, 6 and 24 weeks). Blood samples were taken from patients before sensitization (week 0) and at 2, 6 and about 24 weeks after DPC sensitization. Patch testing was done on the upper back using Finn chambers containing 0.01% DPC, and results were scored after 6 days according to International Contact Dermatitis Research Group standards. The mostly female patient cohort included alopecia areata with under or over 50% scalp involvement, alopecia totalis and alopecia universalis.

Germline trimming amounts to 4 bases on V and 8 bases on J, with 8 as the count of junction bases outside the gene matches. Per the germline V gene, MDHEN is the CDR1 and SYDVKM is the CDR2. The CDR3 spans 15 residues, from the cysteine through the phenylalanine. Of all the DNA, just the CDR3 is kept, 45 bases in frame from base 1. Libraries came from RACE. Sequenced on a NextSeq 500. During library preparation, unique molecular identifiers were attached to individual cDNA molecules so that TCRs could be counted in a quantitative, reproducible way. For every blood RNA sample, sequencing covered both the TCR alpha and TCR beta chains. The published analysis was carried out like this. A median of around 100,000 TCRs per sample was observed, with a range of about 20,000 to 750,000. V, J and CDR3 annotation of the TCR reads was carried out using the Decombinator software suite. Every sample was subsampled to the same number of TCRs (28,000) for the PS versus PT1 abundance plots. TCRs were defined as expanded if absent before sensitization and observed at least eight times at the 2-week time point. TCRdb passed the public sequencing reads through fastp at Q25 and MiXCR, retaining productive beta sequences. Each entry is one CDR3 protein sequence, shown with its most common DNA and genes. These V and J calls rely on TCRdb rather than the paper's analysis. The sample data list fewer than 200,000 distinct CDR3 sequences, and around 30% of these were observed just once. 2.9% of the sample is held by the ten biggest clonotypes.

This clonotype has just a few counts. The clone's antigen remains unknown. There are no base qualities to consult, and no much larger clone falls within one base. The time point label corresponds to: pre-sensitization, week 0. This specimen's treatment or condition label, interpreted: therapeutic diphenylcyclopropenone sensitization with weekly scalp DPC. At each patch-test visit, blood was drawn before the patch test was applied. Patients were eligible if aged 18 to 70, diagnosed with alopecia and judged suitable for DPC therapy, and pregnant patients were excluded. Unfractionated whole blood was collected in Tempus Blood RNA tubes, and total RNA was extracted from that blood. Results the study describes overall, beyond this receptor: Repeated subsampling changed both the strength of the expansion versus patch-test correlation and the threshold at which the correlation became significant. No change with DPC sensitization was found in the number of TCRs above 1 in 1000 frequency, and no evidence of global repertoire structure alterations was found. Significantly more large CDR3 similarity clusters were formed by expanded TCRs than by pre-sensitization or healthy control sets, consistent with antigen-driven responses. A positive correlation was found between the number of PT1 expanded TCRs and patch test score, with significance reached at thresholds 8, 16 and 32 but not 4. All patients had alopecia, a presumed autoimmune disease, so their immune response might differ from that of healthy individuals.

Sequences were derived from whole blood, sampled in connection with sensitization to the hapten diphenylcyclopropenone (DPC). The V and J segments used are TRBV28 and TRBJ1-6, with TRBD1 matching 7 junction bases. The sequence came from a woman aged 25-40 years with alopecia areata. Some clones in this sample may be carry-over from other donors' samples. The sequenced DNA: TGTGCCAGCAGTTCGCCGACAGGGTGGTATTCACCCCTCCACTTT. It translates to CASSSPTGWYSPLHF.